This is a list of T cell receptor beta chains from one sample in a study of breast tumors, draining lymph nodes, adjacent tissues. MiXCR was run by TCRdb on the multiplex PCR reads, yielding one entry per CDR3 protein. This table has over 150,000 distinct CDR3 sequences, 30% to 35% appearing once. Material: axillary lymph node tissue. Every receptor here comes from a female donor with breast cancer. Some clones in this sample may be carry-over from other donors' samples. The CDR3 runs from the conserved cysteine through the conserved F or W. D genes are given only for firm matches. Some rows have no size entry. The others give once, few or many, or a class for an expanded clone.

TRBV3-1,.,TRBJ1-2,.,TGTGCCAGCAGCCAAGATCAGGTGCCCTATGGCTACACCTTC,CASSQDQVPYGYTF
TRBV5-1,.,TRBJ1-2,.,TGCGCCAGCACCACCGACTATGGCTACACCTTC,CASTTDYGYTF
TRBV2,TRBD1,TRBJ1-2,few,TGTGCCAGCAGTGTAGGGGGCAGCACAGATAACTATGGCTACACCTTC,CASSVGGSTDNYGYTF
TRBV25-1,.,TRBJ1-2,many,TGTGCCAGCAGTGACGGAGCTAACTATGGCTACACCTTC,CASSDGANYGYTF
TRBV6-5,.,TRBJ1-5,.,TGTGCCTGCAGTTACTCAAGAGGCGCCAATCAGCCCCAGCATTTT,CACSYSRGANQPQHF
TRBV7-9,TRBD2,TRBJ2-6,.,TGTGCCAGCAGCTTGGGGACTAGCGGGAGTGGGGCCAACGTCCTGACTTTC,CASSLGTSGSGANVLTF
TRBV3-1,.,TRBJ2-3,many,TGTGCCAGCAGCCAAAGATCGGGTAGATTTGGTCCAGATACGCAGTATTTT,CASSQRSGRFGPDTQYF
TRBV6-5,.,TRBJ1-2,many,TGTGCCAGCAGTTACGACCCTAACTATGGCTACACCTTC,CASSYDPNYGYTF
TRBV5-1,.,TRBJ2-6,many,TGCGCCAGCAGCTTAAGAGAGGGTTCTTCCCGTGGGCTGGGGGCCAACGTCCTGACTTTC,CASSLREGSSRGLGANVLTF
TRBV5-1,.,TRBJ1-6,medium-sized,TGCGCCAGCAGCGCACTACCGGACGGTGATTCACCCCTCCACTTT,CASSALPDGDSPLHF
TRBV18,TRBD2,TRBJ2-3,.,TGTGCCAGCTCACCACCCCAGGTGGTAGCGGGAGGAGATACGCAGTATTTT,CASSPPQVVAGGDTQYF
TRBV7-7,.,TRBJ2-7,.,TGTGCTAGAAGCTTGGATCCGACACCAACCTACGAGCGGTACTTC,CARSLDPTPTYERYF
TRBV11-3,TRBD2,TRBJ2-3,many,TGTGCCAGCAGATCTCCGGGGGGGCTCTACACAGATACGCAGTATTTT,CASRSPGGLYTDTQYF
TRBV20-1,TRBD1,TRBJ1-4,.,TGCAGTGCTAGTGAGGACAGGGGAACTGAAAAACTGTTTTTT,CSASEDRGTEKLFF
TRBV6-5,.,TRBJ1-3,many,TGTGCCAGCAGTTACGATGCGGTCTCTGGAAACACCATATATTTT,CASSYDAVSGNTIYF
TRBV11-2,TRBD2,TRBJ2-7,many,TGTGCCAGCAGCTCGATACTAGCGGGGGGGCATGAGCAGTACTTC,CASSSILAGGHEQYF
TRBV6-1,TRBD2,TRBJ2-7,many,TGTGCCCTAAGCAAAACTAGCGGGGAGCAGTACTTC,CALSKTSGEQYF
TRBV10-3,.,TRBJ1-3,.,TGTGCCATCAGTGATCCCTCCGGAAACACCTTATATTTT,CAISDPSGNTLYF
TRBV6-5,TRBD2,TRBJ2-7,.,TGTGCCAGCAGTCACGGACTAGCGGGCTACGAGCAGTACTTC,CASSHGLAGYEQYF
TRBV4-1,.,TRBJ1-2,many,TGCGCCAGCAGCCGAGAACAGGGTTGGGTCGATGGCTACACCTTC,CASSREQGWVDGYTF